Each of the 32 T cell receptor beta chains below was sequenced from the same sample in a study of Graves' ophthalmopathy and Graves' hyperthyroidism. The authors amplified TCR beta CDR3 regions from RNA transcripts. RT-PCR with HTBI primers came first, then second-round multiplex PCR. TCRdb redid the calling of the multiplex PCR reads with MiXCR, one entry per CDR3 protein. The table shows some 750,000 distinct CDR3 sequences, with 35% to 50% occurring only once. Input material: peripheral blood. The receptors here all came from an adult man with Graves' ophthalmopathy.

A note on this clonotype: A read error may explain this, as a much larger clone is one base away. The chain links TRBV29-1 to TRBJ1-2; no clear D gene. Per germline, CDR1 SQVTM and CDR2 ANQGSEA. This CDR3 is 10 amino acids long. The germline V and J ends were trimmed by 4 bases and 7 bases, with 7 bases remaining between them. CDR3 nucleotides: TGCAGCGTTGGAGGCGGTGGCTACACCTTC. This sequence encodes CSVGGGGYTF.

Ten or more counts support this clonotype. V usage is TRBV20-1 and J usage is TRBJ1-2; 7 bases are a match to TRBD1. J lost 13 bases, V lost 6 bases, and 11 bases had no gene match. The CDR3 contains 11 residues. Germline V gene sequence: CDR1 DFQATT, CDR2 SNEGSKA (reference sequence). The CDR3 DNA is TGCAGTGCCCTGGACAGGCGTCGGGGCACCTTC. Translated, it gives CSALDRRRGTF.

A note on this clonotype: One end of the junction varies from germline; a read error may be responsible. The DNA for the CDR3 is TGTGCCAGCAGCCTCCCCGGTATAACCTACGAGCAGTGCTTC. It yields the protein CASSLPGITYEQCF. This chain connects TRBV7-2 to TRBJ2-7; D remains ambiguous. This CDR3 comprises 14 residues. The germline gives CDR1 SGHTA, CDR2 FQGNSA.

This rearrangement joins TRBV9 to TRBJ1-6; D possibly corresponds to TRBD1 (6 bases). The CDR3 contains 14 residues. Per germline, CDR1 SGDLS and CDR2 YYNGEE. Trimming took 5 bases from V and 6 from J, leaving 12 bases between them. In nucleotides, the CDR3 is TGTGCCAGCAGTTTTGACAGGTCTAATTCACCCCTCCACTTT. Residues: CASSFDRSNSPLHF. The full variable domain, rest sourced from reference TRBV9 and TRBJ1-6, is DSGVTQTPKHLITATGQRVTLRCSPRSGDLSVYWYQQSLDQGLQFLIQYYNGEERAKGNILERFSAQQFPDLHSELNLSSLELGDSALYFCASSFDRSNSPLHFGNGTRLTVT.

This chain links TRBV2 with TRBJ1-6, with TRBD1 identical over 9 bases. The CDR3 is 15 residues long. CDR1 is SNHLY and CDR2 is FYNNEI in the germline V gene. V was pared by 6 bases and J by 5 bases, with 5 bases of the junction left unmatched. CDR3 amino acids: CASRGTGRDNSPLHF. The CDR3 bases are TGTGCCAGCAGGGGGACAGGGAGGGATAATTCACCCCTCCACTTT. The whole variable domain, remainder taken from reference TRBV2 and TRBJ1-6, is EPEVTQTPSHQVTQMGQEVILRCVPISNHLYFYWYRQILGQKVEFLVSFYNNEISEKSEIFDDQFSVERPDGSNFTLKIRSTKLEDSAMYFCASRGTGRDNSPLHFGNGTRLTVT.

A note on this clonotype: Being one base from a much bigger clone, this may be a read error. The CDR3, as DNA: TGCAGCGTTGTGGTTTCTGGGGACCAGAAAAAACTGTTTTTT. It specifies CSVVVSGDQKKLFF. The chain uses TRBV29-1 and TRBJ1-4; D is possibly TRBD1 (5 bases). Per the germline V gene, CDR1 is SQVTM and CDR2 is ANQGSEA. The CDR3 totals 14 residues. V was cut by 4 bases and J by 9 bases, with 18 bases left in between. Complete variable domain (other parts from reference TRBV29-1 and TRBJ1-4): SAVISQKPSRDICQRGTSLTIQCQVDSQVTMMFWYRQQPGQSLTLIATANQGSEATYESGFVIDKFPISRPNLTFSTLTVSNMSPEDSSIYLCSVVVSGDQKKLFFGSGTQLSVL.

This clonotype turned up a few times. The chain employs TRBV25-1 and TRBJ2-5; maybe TRBD2 (6 bases). Germline CDR1 is MGHDK and CDR2 is SYGVNS. This CDR3 contains 14 residues. V was clipped by 11 bases and J by 1 base, with 17 bases between them. CDR3 nucleotides: TGTGCCTGGAGTGGAGGGATAATCCAAGAGACCCAGTACTTC. Translation: CAWSGGIIQETQYF.

CDR3 sequence reads: CASSLGLAAEQYF. In nucleotides, the CDR3 is TGTGCCAGCAGCTTGGGACTAGCGGCGGAGCAGTACTTC. This sequence joins TRBV5-6 and TRBJ2-7, with TRBD2 identical over 9 bases. V shed 0 bases and J 7 bases; nucleotides not matched to a gene: 2. The CDR3 runs to 13 residues. Germline V lookup: CDR1 SGHDT, CDR2 YYEEEE.

The chain employs TRBV7-9 and TRBJ1-6; TRBD1 aligns across 10 bases. Germline V gene lookup returns CDR1 SEHNR and CDR2 FQNEAQ (reference sequence). V lost 5 bases and J lost 10; bases outside the gene matches: 11. The CDR3 consists of 16 residues. The CDR3, as DNA: TGTGCCAGCAGCCAAACGACAGGGGGCTCGGGGTCACCCCTCCACTTT. It codes for CASSQTTGGSGSPLHF. The complete variable domain, with remaining parts taken from reference TRBV7-9 and TRBJ1-6, reads DTGVSQNPRHKITKRGQNVTFRCDPISEHNRLYWYRQTLGQGPEFLTYFQNEAQLEKSRLLSDRFSAERPKGSFSTLEIQRTEQGDSAMYLCASSQTTGGSGSPLHFGNGTRLTVT.

At least ten counts were recorded for this clonotype. The rearrangement uses TRBV7-9 and TRBJ2-2, with D possibly being TRBD1 or TRBD2 (6 bases each). V lost 5 bases to trimming and J lost 7 bases, with 11 bases between them. CDR1 and CDR2 (germline): SEHNR, FQNEAQ (reference sequence). The CDR3 extends over 13 amino acids. In nucleotides, the CDR3 is TGTGCCAGCAGCCTACAGGGAGGCGGGGAGCTGTTTTTT. Protein: CASSLQGGGELFF.

The chain has TRBV29-1 and TRBJ2-2; tentative D call: TRBD2 (6 bases). The ends were cut back, 3 bases at V and 6 bases at J, with 11 bases in the middle. The CDR3 spans 13 residues. Germline CDR1 reads SQVTM; CDR2 reads ANQGSEA. The CDR3 DNA is TGCAGCGTTGATATAGGGAGGTCCGGGGAGCTGTTTTTT. Its translation is CSVDIGRSGELFF.

This chain links TRBV25-1 with TRBJ2-3, with D possibly matching TRBD2 (6 bases). The V gene's germline CDR1 is MGHDK and CDR2 SYGVNS. Trimming pared 3 bases from V and 1 base from J, leaving 14 bases between. The CDR3 has 16 amino acids. CDR3: CASSDGGTERTDTQYF. The CDR3 nucleotides are TGTGCCAGCAGTGACGGCGGGACGGAACGCACAGATACGCAGTATTTT.

This clonotype was counted a few times. CDR3 DNA sequence: TGTGCCAGCGTTGGCGGACAGGGGGTGGCGAGTGAGCAGTACTTC. Translated, it gives CASVGGQGVASEQYF. The V gene is TRBV25-1, the J gene TRBJ2-7, with 10 bases that match TRBD1. J gave up 7 bases and V 8 bases, and 14 bases lay outside the gene matches. This CDR3 is built from 15 residues. CDR1 MGHDK and CDR2 SYGVNS come from the germline V gene.

Concerning this clonotype itself: A read error is possible here, since a much larger clone lies one base away. The CDR3 is CATSDPGTYEQYF. CDR3 bases: TGTGCCACCAGTGACCCCGGAACCTACGAGCAGTACTTC. The V gene is TRBV24-1, the J gene TRBJ2-7; D not certain. Per the germline V gene, CDR1 is KGHDR and CDR2 is SFDVKD. This CDR3 spans 13 amino acids. V was cut by 4 bases and J by 2 bases, with 8 bases left in between.

In its sample, this clonotype was seen many times. The chain recombines TRBV10-3 with TRBJ1-6; D might be TRBD1 (6 bases). Germline V gives CDR1 ENHRY, CDR2 SYGVKD. The CDR3 runs 12 residues. The V and J ends lost 11 bases and 7 bases respectively, with 12 bases between them. The CDR3 nucleotides read TGTGCCGTGGGGGCGAGCAATTCACCCCTCCACTTT. Protein product: CAVGASNSPLHF.

The J gene is TRBJ1-4, the V gene TRBV25-1, with D maybe TRBD1 (5 bases). The CDR3 is 16 amino acids. Between the trimmed V and J ends, which lost 4 bases and 4 bases, there was a span of 16 bases. Germline V gene sequence: CDR1 MGHDK, CDR2 SYGVNS. CDR3 sequence: CASSASKTARNEKLFF. DNA for the CDR3: TGTGCCAGCAGTGCCTCGAAGACAGCACGTAATGAAAAACTGTTTTTT.

This clonotype has ten or more counts. The gene calls are TRBV10-3 and TRBJ1-1; 7 bases match TRBD1. Germline CDR1 is ENHRY and CDR2 is SYGVKD. The CDR3 runs to 15 residues. J was trimmed by 11 bases and V by 10 bases; bases with no gene match: 22. The CDR3 DNA follows: TGTGCCAGCAGCTCATTCGACAGGGTGCGAGACGTGGCTTTCTTT. Translated, it gives CASSSFDRVRDVAFF.

The sample holds many counts of this clonotype. The rearrangement joins TRBV10-3 to TRBJ1-2, with 10 bases that match TRBD1. CDR3 length: 14 amino acids. V shed 6 bases, J shed 4 bases, and the junction held 5 bases outside the gene matches. Per the germline V gene, CDR1 is ENHRY and CDR2 is SYGVKD. For the CDR3, the DNA is TGTGCCATCAGGGGGACAGGGGCGGTCTATGGCTACACCTTC. Encoded protein: CAIRGTGAVYGYTF.

This chain connects TRBV7-9 to TRBJ1-5, with 7 nucleotides matching TRBD1. The CDR3 is 15 residues long. Looked up from germline, CDR1 is SEHNR and CDR2 is FQNEAQ (reference sequence). Trimming at V came to 1 base and at J to 6 bases, leaving 6 bases not matched to a gene. The CDR3 loop is CASSLGGGQGQPQHF. In DNA, the CDR3 is TGTGCCAGCAGCTTAGGAGGGGGCCAGGGTCAGCCCCAGCATTTT.

The chain joins TRBV9 to TRBJ1-2; unclear D gene. Germline loops: CDR1 SGDLS, CDR2 YYNGEE. The CDR3 runs to 13 residues. V was clipped by 0 bases and J by 5 bases, with 8 bases between them. CDR3 in amino acids: CASSVGFGYGYTF. The CDR3 region has the DNA TGTGCCAGCAGCGTAGGGTTCGGTTATGGCTACACCTTC.

There are many counts of this clonotype. The chain joins TRBV24-1 to TRBJ1-5; unclear D gene. This CDR3 region has 14 residues. Germline-derived CDR1 and CDR2 are KGHDR and SFDVKD. V gave up 10 bases and J gave up 0 bases, with 12 bases separating them. CDR3 amino acids: CATADGYSNQPQHF. The CDR3 DNA is TGTGCCACAGCCGACGGTTATAGCAATCAGCCCCAGCATTTT.

This clonotype was counted many times. V usage is TRBV2 and J usage is TRBJ1-2; 8 bases are shared with TRBD1. Germline CDR1 is SNHLY and CDR2 is FYNNEI. Trimming at V came to 5 bases and at J to 2 bases, leaving 4 bases not matched to a gene. The CDR3 has 14 amino acids. CDR3 nucleotide sequence: TGTGCCAGCAGTTTACAGGGGGTGAACTATGGCTACACCTTC. Protein: CASSLQGVNYGYTF.

The chain uses TRBV29-1 and TRBJ1-4, with TRBD1 identical over 8 bases. V gave up 8 bases and J gave up 4 bases; unmatched junction bases: 6. The CDR3 runs to 13 residues. Germline CDR1 reads SQVTM; CDR2 reads ANQGSEA. CDR3 sequence (DNA): TGCAGCAGCGGGACAGGAATTAATGAAAAACTGTTTTTT. Amino acids: CSSGTGINEKLFF.

V usage is TRBV15 and J usage is TRBJ2-7, with D possibly being TRBD2 (7 bases). Germline V gene data show CDR1 as LNHNV and CDR2 as YYDKDF (reference sequence). This CDR3 has 16 residues. V was pared by 3 bases and J by 5 bases, with 20 bases between. The CDR3 bases are TGTGCCACCAGCAGTGCGTCGGGGGGCGATTGGGACGAGCAGTACTTC. Translated: CATSSASGGDWDEQYF.

The chain uses TRBV20-1 and TRBJ1-1; a possible D gene is TRBD1 (6 bases). Deletions cut 4 bases from V and 5 bases from J, with 14 bases between. The germline V gene encodes CDR1 DFQATT and CDR2 SNEGSKA (reference sequence). This CDR3 comprises 13 residues. CDR3 bases: TGCAGTGCTATCGTCGGACAGACTACTGAAGCTTTCTTT. Protein sequence: CSAIVGQTTEAFF.

This clonotype was observed many times. The V and J genes are TRBV10-3 and TRBJ1-3; D gene uncertain. The CDR3 consists of 13 residues. Looked up from germline, CDR1 is ENHRY and CDR2 is SYGVKD. Trimming took off 4 bases at V and 0 bases at J, with 4 bases between the two ends. DNA of the CDR3: TGTGCCATCAGTGCCCACTCTGGAAACACCATATATTTT. This encodes CAISAHSGNTIYF.

This clonotype appeared many times. This sequence joins TRBV29-1 and TRBJ1-1; no clear D. Per the germline V gene, CDR1 is SQVTM and CDR2 is ANQGSEA. This CDR3 spans 13 amino acids. The V and J ends lost 5 bases and 1 base respectively, with 11 bases between them. The CDR3 bases are TGCAGCGTTCTACGTACAAAGAACACTGAAGCTTTCTTT. This sequence encodes CSVLRTKNTEAFF.

The chain couples TRBV10-3 to TRBJ1-6, with D maybe TRBD1 (6 bases). V was trimmed by 6 bases and J by 10 bases, leaving 19 bases between them. The germline V gene has CDR1 ENHRY and CDR2 SYGVKD. The CDR3 runs to 15 residues. The CDR3 nucleotides are TGTGCCATCAGCGAAAACAGGGTCGGGATATCACCCCTCCACTTT. It translates to CAISENRVGISPLHF.

This clonotype was counted many times. The chain links TRBV29-1 to TRBJ2-5; D remains ambiguous. The CDR3 has 15 amino acids. The germline V and J ends were trimmed by 7 bases and 5 bases, with 23 bases remaining between them. Germline CDR1 is SQVTM and CDR2 is ANQGSEA. CDR3 bases: TGCAGCGCCAGAGATAACGGGCCGCGGCGGGAGACCCAGTACTTC. Encoded protein: CSARDNGPRRETQYF. Based on the CDR3 plus reference TRBV29-1 and TRBJ2-5, the full variable domain is SAVISQKPSRDICQRGTSLTIQCQVDSQVTMMFWYRQQPGQSLTLIATANQGSEATYESGFVIDKFPISRPNLTFSTLTVSNMSPEDSSIYLCSARDNGPRRETQYFGPGTRLLVL.

This clonotype was counted between two and nine times. This chain joins TRBV7-2 and TRBJ2-5; 10 nucleotides align to TRBD2. V trimming: 1 base; J trimming: 5 bases; junction bases outside the gene matches: 7. The V gene's germline CDR1 is SGHTA and CDR2 FQGNSA. The CDR3 is 16 residues long. The DNA for the CDR3 is TGTGCCAGCAGCTTAGTGCCGGGACTAGCGAGGGAGACCCAGTACTTC. Residues: CASSLVPGLARETQYF.

The chain recombines TRBV15 with TRBJ2-5; unclear D gene. The DNA end is a closer match to TRBJ2-1, so the J assignment may be wrong. CDR3 length: 13 amino acids. The germline V gene has CDR1 LNHNV and CDR2 YYDKDF (reference sequence). The CDR3 loop reads CATSTRAQNEQFF. The CDR3, as DNA: TGTGCCACCAGCACCCGGGCGCAAAATGAGCAGTTCTTC.

This clonotype was counted at least ten times. The rearrangement uses TRBV15 and TRBJ1-4; D not certain. This CDR3 spans 13 amino acids. V gave up 4 bases and J gave up 7 bases, with 10 bases separating them. CDR1 and CDR2 from the germline V gene are LNHNV and YYDKDF (reference sequence). The CDR3 DNA follows: TGTGCCACCAGCAAACCCGCAGTTGAAAAACTGTTTTTT. It encodes CATSKPAVEKLFF.